The 14 T cell receptor beta chains listed next were all sequenced from one sample in a study of blood T cell repertoires in COVID-19 (dated by TCRdb to about 2020). The library was made by the immunoSEQ multiplex PCR assay. Sourced from immuneACCESS, this table was stored by TCRdb with only in-frame sequences that have V and J called. A share of the clones is absent; for the studies checked, an unresolved V gene accounts for under half, and the remainder has no known explanation. Across this sample there are about 530,000 clones, with roughly nine tenths seen only once. 7.5% to 9% of the sample is held by the ten biggest clonotypes. The sequenced sample was peripheral blood. Receptor source: a woman aged 45-65 years with COVID-19, enrolled during active disease.

The chain is built from TRBV11-2 and TRBJ2-7, with D maybe TRBD1 (5 bases). Deletions cut 1 base from V and 6 bases from J, with 7 bases between. The CDR3 has 12 amino acids. Looked up from germline, CDR1 is SGHAT and CDR2 is FQNNGV. For the CDR3, the DNA is TGTGCCAGCAGCTTAGCAGGGCCCGAGCAGTACTTC. Amino acid sequence: CASSLAGPEQYF.

This clone was seen more than once but under ten times. The V and J genes are TRBV12-3 or TRBV12-4 and TRBJ1-1, with 10 bases matching TRBD1. The V segment lost 6 bases and the J segment 11 bases; nucleotides outside the gene matches: 6. This CDR3 has 12 residues. In nucleotides, the CDR3 is TGTGCCAGCAGCGGGACAGGGGAGAAGGCTTTCTTT. It codes for CASSGTGEKAFF.

The rearrangement uses TRBV5-1 and TRBJ1-4; 7 bases align to TRBD1. V lost 4 bases, J lost 8 bases, and 11 bases stayed unmatched. Germline values: CDR1 SGHRS, CDR2 YFSETQ. The CDR3 extends over 15 amino acids. The CDR3 region is CASSLLNRGGEKLFF. Written as DNA, the CDR3 is TGCGCCAGCAGCCTATTAAACAGGGGAGGAGAAAAACTGTTTTTT.

This sequence joins TRBV4-1 and TRBJ1-1, with 7 bases fitting TRBD1. Germline V gives CDR1 MGHRA, CDR2 YSYEKL. The V gene end was trimmed by 4 bases and the J gene end by 5 bases; junction bases not matched to a gene: 7. The CDR3 totals 14 residues. CDR3 amino acids: CASSPQTGRTEAFF. CDR3 bases: TGCGCCAGCAGCCCTCAGACAGGGCGGACTGAAGCTTTCTTT.

This chain uses TRBV3-1 (or the pseudogene TRBV3-2) with TRBJ2-3, with a tentative D call TRBD2 (5 bases). V lost 2 bases, J lost 2 bases, and 14 bases lay in between. The CDR3 spans 16 residues. Per the germline V gene, CDR1 is LGHDT and CDR2 is YNNKEL (reference sequence). CDR3 region: CASSQTSGESTDTQYF. The CDR3 nucleotides read TGTGCCAGCAGCCAAACTAGTGGTGAATCCACAGATACGCAGTATTTT.

The V call is TRBV6-5, the J call TRBJ1-2, with D possibly matching TRBD1 (5 bases). Germline CDR1 and CDR2: MNHEY and SVGAGI. This CDR3 is 13 amino acids long. V shed 7 bases and J shed 3 bases, with 12 bases lying between them. Here the CDR3 reads CASTWGGDYGYTF. In DNA, the CDR3 is TGTGCCAGCACTTGGGGGGGGGACTATGGCTACACCTTC.

V gene TRBV14 combines with J gene TRBJ1-1, with TRBD1 identical over 7 bases. The length of the CDR3 is 15 residues. Per the germline V gene, CDR1 is SGHDN and CDR2 is FVKESK. Losses at the gene ends were 4 bases for V and 3 bases for J; bases not matched to a gene: 8. CDR3 region: CASSPTGQAYTEAFF. CDR3 sequence (DNA): TGTGCCAGCAGCCCGACAGGACAGGCCTACACTGAAGCTTTCTTT.

This sequence joins TRBV10-2 and TRBJ2-3, with a tentative D call TRBD1 (6 bases). Germline V CDR1 and CDR2: WSHSY, SAAADI. The V gene lost 0 bases and the J gene lost 8 bases, with 6 bases spanning the gap. The CDR3 spans 12 residues. CDR3 sequence (DNA): TGCGCCAGCAGTGAGTCGGGGGCTACGCAGTATTTT. Encoded protein: CASSESGATQYF.

The rearrangement joins TRBV11-3 to TRBJ2-1, with D possibly matching TRBD2 (6 bases). The CDR3 spans 12 residues. The germline gives CDR1 SGHNT, CDR2 YENEEA. Deletions cut 3 bases from V and 10 bases from J, with 10 bases between. As DNA, the CDR3 is TGTGCCAGCAGCTTTGGGACTGGGGAGCAGTTCTTC. Its translation: CASSFGTGEQFF.

The CDR3 here is CASSSPSRDRSYEQYF. In DNA form, the CDR3 reads TGTGCCAGCAGTTCGCCCTCCCGGGACAGGAGCTACGAGCAGTACTTC. This chain joins TRBV5-4 and TRBJ2-7, with 8 bases matching TRBD1. The CDR3 is 16 residues long. Trimming at V came to 5 bases and at J to 3 bases, leaving 13 bases not matched to a gene. Germline CDR1 is SGHNT and CDR2 is YYREEE (reference sequence).

Details on this clone: This CDR3 is also generated by other DNA sequences in the sample. CDR3 sequence (DNA): TGTGCCAGCAGCCAAGGACAGTCCTATGGCTACACCTTC. It encodes CASSQGQSYGYTF. The chain has TRBV14 and TRBJ1-2; the D gene is possibly TRBD1 (5 bases). The CDR3 totals 13 residues. With 1 base removed from V and 4 bases from J, the gap between germline ends came to 7 bases. CDR1 is SGHDN, CDR2 FVKESK, per germline.

This chain uses TRBV29-1 with TRBJ1-1; possibly TRBD1 for D (6 bases). The germline V gene has CDR1 SQVTM and CDR2 ANQGSEA. V gave up 5 bases and J gave up 0 bases, with 10 bases separating them. The CDR3 sequence is 13 residues long. CDR3 amino acids: CSVSGTLNTEAFF. CDR3 bases: TGCAGCGTTTCCGGGACATTGAACACTGAAGCTTTCTTT.

A remark on this clone: Compared with germline, one end of the junction differs, possibly owing to a read error. This rearrangement joins TRBV18 to TRBJ2-7, with 7 bases matching TRBD1. The CDR3 is 17 residues long. Germline V gene sequence: CDR1 KGHSH, CDR2 LQKENI. The CDR3 loop reads CASSPYQDRSRSSEQYF. Written as DNA, the CDR3 is TGTGCCAGCTCACCATATCAGGACAGGTCCCGGTCCTCCGAGCAGTACTTC.

This chain links TRBV18 with TRBJ2-3; TRBD2 agrees at 10 bases. V was pared by 1 base and J by 4 bases, with 11 bases of the junction left unmatched. Germline CDR1 reads KGHSH; CDR2 reads LQKENI. This CDR3 has 18 amino acids. CDR3 DNA: TGTGCCAGCTCACCACTGGAAGTAAGCGGGGGGGCATCAGATACGCAGTATTTT. Protein sequence: CASSPLEVSGGASDTQYF.